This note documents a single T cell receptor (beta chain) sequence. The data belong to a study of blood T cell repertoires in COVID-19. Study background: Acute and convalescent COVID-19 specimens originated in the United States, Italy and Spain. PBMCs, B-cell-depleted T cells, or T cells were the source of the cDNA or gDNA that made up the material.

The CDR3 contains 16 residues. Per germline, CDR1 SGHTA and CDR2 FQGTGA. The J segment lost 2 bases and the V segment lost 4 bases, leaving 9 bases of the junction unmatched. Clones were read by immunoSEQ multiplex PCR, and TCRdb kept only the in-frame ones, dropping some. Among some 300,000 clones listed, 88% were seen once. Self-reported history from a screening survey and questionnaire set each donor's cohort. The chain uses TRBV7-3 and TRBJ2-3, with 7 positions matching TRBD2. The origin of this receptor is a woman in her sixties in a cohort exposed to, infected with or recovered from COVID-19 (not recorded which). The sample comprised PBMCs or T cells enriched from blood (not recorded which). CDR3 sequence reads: CASSSYRGESTDTQYF. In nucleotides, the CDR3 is TGTGCCAGCAGCTCCTACCGGGGGGAGTCCACAGATACGCAGTATTTT.